This T cell receptor beta chain was identified in a study of Graves' ophthalmopathy and Graves' hyperthyroidism. About the study: No ophthalmopathy within 18 months of follow-up signified stable hyperthyroidism.

Among the exclusions were patients with other autoimmune diseases, uncontrolled infections, pregnancy or lactation. As for this clonotype: Its specificity is unknown.

CDR1 is SEHNR, CDR2 FQNEAQ, per germline (reference sequence). The V gene lost 3 bases and the J gene lost 13 bases, with 15 bases spanning the gap. CDR3 length: 12 residues. Study-wide results and limits: Most thyroid clonotypes with frequency above 0.001 were detected in blood too.

Amplified TCR beta CDR3 regions were obtained using RNA transcripts as template. An initial RT-PCR round employing HTBI primers preceded a second-round multiplex PCR. TCRdb used MiXCR to reprocess the multiplex PCR reads, holding one entry per CDR3 protein. The data show 1 million to 1.3 million distinct CDR3 sequences, with roughly two fifths seen just once and around 10% held by the top ten. The sequencing input was peripheral blood or thyroid tissue (not recorded which). The sequence derives from an adult man with Graves' hyperthyroidism. This chain uses TRBV7-9 with TRBJ1-1; D not certain. The CDR3 nucleotides read TGTGCCAGCAGCTTCCGAACGCCGGGGATTTTCTTT. It specifies CASSFRTPGIFF.